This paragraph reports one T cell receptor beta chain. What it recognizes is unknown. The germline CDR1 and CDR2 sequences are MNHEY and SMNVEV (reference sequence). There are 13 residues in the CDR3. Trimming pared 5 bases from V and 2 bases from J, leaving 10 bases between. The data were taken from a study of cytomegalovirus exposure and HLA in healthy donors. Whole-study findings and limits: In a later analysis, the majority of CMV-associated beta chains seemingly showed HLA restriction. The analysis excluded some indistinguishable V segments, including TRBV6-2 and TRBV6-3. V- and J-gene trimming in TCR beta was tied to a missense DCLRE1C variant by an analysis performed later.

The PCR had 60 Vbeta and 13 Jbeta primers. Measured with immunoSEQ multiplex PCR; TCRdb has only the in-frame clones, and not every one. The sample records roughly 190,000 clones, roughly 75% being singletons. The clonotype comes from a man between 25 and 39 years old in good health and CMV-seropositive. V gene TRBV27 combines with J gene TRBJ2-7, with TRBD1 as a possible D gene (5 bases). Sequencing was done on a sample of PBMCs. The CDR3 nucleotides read TGTGCCAGCAGTGGCAGGGCCACCTACGAGCAGTACTTC. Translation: CASSGRATYEQYF.